This passage covers 19 T cell receptor beta chains from one sample sequenced in a study of blood T cells in healthy people across ages. A sample-barcoded 5' primer and a J-beta primer mix were used in a second PCR of roughly 7 to 11 cycles. TCRdb re-derived calls from the 5' RACE reads in MiXCR, one entry per CDR3 protein. The sample shows 650,000 to 1,000,000 distinct CDR3 sequences, about 37% of them seen only once. Material for sequencing was blood. These receptors were collected from a man aged 18-30 years in good health.

This sequence joins TRBV7-2 and TRBJ2-7; 9 nucleotides align to TRBD2. The germline gives CDR1 SGHTA, CDR2 FQGNSA. The trim removed 1 base at V and 5 bases at J, leaving 9 bases unmatched. The CDR3 is made up of 16 amino acids. Written as DNA, the CDR3 is TGTGCCAGCAGCTTAGTCTCGGCTAGCGGGGTTCACGAGCAGTACTTC. Translated: CASSLVSASGVHEQYF.

This chain links TRBV5-1 with TRBJ1-4, with a tentative D call TRBD1 (6 bases). The germline CDR1 and CDR2 sequences are SGHRS and YFSETQ. With 4 bases removed from V and 8 bases from J, the gap between germline ends came to 12 bases. The CDR3 consists of 13 residues. This CDR3 reads CASSVGAGEKLFF. DNA for the CDR3: TGCGCCAGCAGCGTGGGGGCGGGAGAAAAACTGTTTTTT.

This chain connects TRBV10-3 to TRBJ1-5; 12 bases match TRBD1. Trimming cost V 9 bases and J 6 bases; bases outside gene matches: 6. CDR3 length: 14 amino acids. Germline assignment: CDR1 ENHRY and CDR2 SYGVKD. In DNA, the CDR3 is TGTGCCATAGACGGGACAGGGGGCAGTCAGCCCCAGCATTTT. Residues: CAIDGTGGSQPQHF.

This clonotype was detected a few times. The chain employs TRBV15 and TRBJ1-6, with a weak D call TRBD1 (5 bases). V was shortened by 0 bases and J by 10 bases, with 13 bases between the two germline ends. The CDR3 totals 15 residues. CDR1 is LNHNV, CDR2 YYDKDF, per germline (reference sequence). DNA for the CDR3: TGTGCCACCAGCAGAGATCGCACGGGGGTCTCACCCCTCCACTTT. Amino acids: CATSRDRTGVSPLHF.

The chain combines TRBV10-3 with TRBJ2-5; D might be TRBD1 or TRBD2, each matching 5 bases. The CDR3 runs to 14 residues. Trimming shortened V by 4 bases and J by 11 bases, and 20 bases separated the two germline ends. Germline CDR1 is ENHRY and CDR2 is SYGVKD. In nucleotides, the CDR3 is TGTGCCATCAGTGTGGGGGTGGGAAATGGTGAGCAGTACTTC. This gives the protein CAISVGVGNGEQYF.

In its sample, this clonotype was seen a few times. The rearrangement links TRBV11-1 to TRBJ2-1; D uncertain. Trimming left V 4 bases short and J 10 bases short, with 14 bases between. CDR1 is SGHAT and CDR2 is FQDESV in the germline V gene (reference sequence). CDR3 length: 13 residues. The CDR3 protein is CASSSGLPREQFF. CDR3 nucleotide sequence: TGTGCCAGCAGCTCCGGGCTCCCCCGGGAGCAGTTCTTC.

The chain links TRBV7-9 to TRBJ2-5, with D perhaps TRBD2 (5 bases). The V gene's germline CDR1 is SEHNR and CDR2 FQNEAQ (reference sequence). There are 14 residues in the CDR3. Trimming pared 5 bases from V and 0 bases from J, leaving 10 bases between. CDR3 bases: TGTGCCAGCAGCGGCGAGGGAAACCAAGAGACCCAGTACTTC. Protein product: CASSGEGNQETQYF.

This clonotype was seen more than once but under ten times. This rearrangement joins TRBV20-1 to TRBJ2-3; no reliable D call. From germline, CDR1 is DFQATT and CDR2 SNEGSKA (reference sequence). The V and J ends lost 6 bases and 0 bases respectively, with 16 bases between them. There are 15 residues in the CDR3. This chain's CDR3 is CSATRRTQSTDTQYF. CDR3 sequence (DNA): TGCAGTGCCACGCGTAGGACGCAAAGCACAGATACGCAGTATTTT.

This clonotype occurred a few times. The chain carries TRBV24-1 and TRBJ2-3; 9 bases line up with TRBD1. The CDR3 contains 16 residues. Per germline, CDR1 KGHDR and CDR2 SFDVKD. Trimming took 5 bases from V and 3 from J; bases not matched to a gene: 8. This CDR3 is CATSGPGQGGTDTQYF. Here the CDR3 DNA reads TGTGCCACCAGTGGCCCGGGACAGGGTGGGACAGATACGCAGTATTTT.

This clonotype occurred a few times. The rearrangement uses TRBV6-6 and TRBJ1-6; D ambiguous. In germline, CDR1 is MNHNY, CDR2 SVGAGI (reference sequence). This CDR3 region has 11 residues. With 7 bases removed from V and 5 bases from J, the gap between germline ends came to 3 bases. The CDR3 nucleotides are TGTGCCAGCAAGGATAATTCACCCCTCCACTTT. Translated: CASKDNSPLHF.

The CDR3 sequence is CASSEAGHSYNEQFF. CDR3 in DNA: TGTGCCAGCAGTGAGGCGGGCCATTCCTACAATGAGCAGTTCTTC. J is TRBJ2-1 and V is TRBV25-1; D might be TRBD2 (5 bases). CDR1 and CDR2 from the germline V gene are MGHDK and SYGVNS. This CDR3 has 15 residues. The germline V and J ends were trimmed by 3 bases and 1 base, with 10 bases remaining between them.

The rearrangement uses TRBV30 and TRBJ2-5, with a weak D call TRBD1 (6 bases). V lost 3 bases and J lost 13, with 18 bases in between. The CDR3 runs 12 residues. CDR1 and CDR2 from the germline V gene are GTSNPN and SVGIG (reference sequence). Here the CDR3 reads CAWRRGYPLGYF. In DNA form, the CDR3 reads TGTGCCTGGAGGAGGGGGTACCCCCTCGGGTACTTC.

This clonotype was seen a handful of times. The chain combines TRBV12-3 or TRBV12-4 with TRBJ2-5; no firm D call. Deletions cut 0 bases from V and 4 bases from J, with 12 bases between. This CDR3 is 15 amino acids long. The CDR3 here is CASSLALGGPETQYF. As DNA, the CDR3 is TGTGCCAGCAGTTTAGCCCTAGGCGGCCCAGAGACCCAGTACTTC.

The chain has TRBV12-3 or TRBV12-4 and TRBJ2-7; D not certain. The CDR3 runs 13 residues. The V gene lost 6 bases and the J gene lost 7 bases, with 16 bases spanning the gap. CDR3 residues: CASRPPPVLEQYF. Here the CDR3 DNA reads TGTGCCAGCAGACCTCCCCCAGTCCTTGAGCAGTACTTC.

This clonotype was found a few times. The chain joins TRBV5-1 to TRBJ1-1, with no clear D. The CDR3 extends over 14 amino acids. V lost 4 bases to trimming and J lost 1 base, with 11 bases between them. Germline V gene sequence: CDR1 SGHRS, CDR2 YFSETQ. CDR3 in DNA: TGCGCCAGCAGCGTAGGTCCTTCGAACACTGAAGCTTTCTTT. Its protein product is CASSVGPSNTEAFF.

As to this clonotype: Mismatch with germline at one junction end may stem from a read error. This rearrangement joins TRBV12-3 or TRBV12-4 to TRBJ2-3, with a tentative D call TRBD2 (5 bases). This CDR3 has 16 amino acids. The CDR3 region is CASSLDFSTRADAQYF. The CDR3 DNA reads TGTGCCAGCAGTTTGGACTTCAGCACTAGAGCAGATGCGCAGTATTTT.

Concerning this clonotype itself: This clone may be a read error of a much larger clone one base away. The chain employs TRBV12-3 or TRBV12-4 and TRBJ2-7; D is uncertain. The CDR3 loop spans 15 amino acids. V was cut by 7 bases and J by 2 bases, with 18 bases left in between. The CDR3 reads CASTVAPGRPYEQYF. The CDR3 DNA reads as TGTGCCAGCACAGTAGCCCCAGGAAGACCCTACGAGCAGTACTTC.

In the case of this clonotype: At one end, the junction sequence differs from germline, possibly due to a read error. V and J are TRBV20-1 and TRBJ1-2; 7 bases fit TRBD1. The CDR3 runs to 14 residues. The germline V gene has CDR1 DFQATT and CDR2 SNEGSKA (reference sequence). The CDR3 bases are TGCAGTGCTAAGAGTAGGGGGCGTCTGGATGGCTGCACCTTC. Its protein is CSAKSRGRLDGCTF.

This clonotype was counted a few times. V and J are TRBV7-3 and TRBJ2-1; TRBD1 aligns across 8 bases. V lost 4 bases and J lost 5; bases outside the gene matches: 10. Germline values: CDR1 SGHTA, CDR2 FQGTGA. The CDR3 contains 16 residues. The DNA of the CDR3 is TGTGCCAGCAGCTCCCCGGACAGGGATAGGGACAATGAGCAGTTCTTC. Residues: CASSSPDRDRDNEQFF. Based on the CDR3 plus reference TRBV7-3 and TRBJ2-1, the full variable domain is GAGVSQTPSNKVTEKGKYVELRCDPISGHTALYWYRQSLGQGPEFLIYFQGTGAADDSGLPNDRFFAVRPEGSVSTLKIQRTERGDSAVYLCASSSPDRDRDNEQFFGPGTRLTVL.